What follows are 15 T cell receptor beta chains derived from one specimen sequenced in a study of cytomegalovirus exposure and HLA in healthy donors. PCR involved 60 Vbeta and 13 Jbeta primers. Generated by immunoSEQ multiplex PCR, the TCRdb table keeps only in-frame clones and is missing some. The profile shows tens of thousands of clones, approximately 86% of them singletons. The sample comprised PBMCs. These receptors all stem from a woman aged 18-29 years in good health and CMV-seropositive.

V is TRBV7-2 and J is TRBJ2-1; 8 bases are shared with TRBD2. Trimming cost V 1 base and J 4 bases; bases outside gene matches: 3. The CDR3 runs 15 residues. Germline V CDR1 and CDR2: SGHTA, FQGNSA. CDR3 bases: TGTGCCAGCAGCTTAGAAGCGGGAGTTTACAATGAGCAGTTCTTC. Encoded protein: CASSLEAGVYNEQFF.

This sequence joins TRBV5-6 and TRBJ2-7, with D possibly being TRBD1 (6 bases). V lost 4 bases to trimming and J lost 2 bases, with 13 bases between them. Germline V gene sequence: CDR1 SGHDT, CDR2 YYEEEE. This CDR3 has 14 amino acids. The CDR3 coding sequence is TGTGCCAGCAGCACCCAGGGGAGCGCCTACGAGCAGTACTTC. It encodes CASSTQGSAYEQYF.

V is TRBV6-5 and J is TRBJ2-7; 7 bases align to TRBD1. In germline, CDR1 is MNHEY, CDR2 SVGAGI. Trimming took 10 bases from V and 2 from J; bases not matched to a gene: 5. This CDR3 comprises 12 residues. CDR3 DNA sequence: TGTGCCACCCAACAGGGGCCCTACGAGCAGTACTTC. Translating gives CATQQGPYEQYF.

J is TRBJ2-1 and V is TRBV6-4; 9 bases are a match to TRBD1. Germline-derived CDR1 and CDR2 are MRHNA and SNTAGT. The trim removed 8 bases at V and 6 bases at J, leaving 5 bases unmatched. The CDR3 consists of 13 residues. The CDR3 region is CASSTDRGNEQFF. DNA for the CDR3: TGTGCCAGCTCTACGGACAGGGGCAATGAGCAGTTCTTC.

CDR3 sequence reads: CASSYPTQGRRTEAFF. CDR3 DNA sequence: TGTGCCAGCAGCTACCCTACGCAGGGGCGTCGAACTGAAGCTTTCTTT. The chain joins TRBV11-2 to TRBJ1-1; the D gene is possibly TRBD1 (6 bases). CDR3 length equals 16 residues. Germline CDR1 SGHAT, CDR2 FQNNGV. V shed 4 bases and J shed 5 bases, with 20 bases lying between them.

Concerning this clone itself: Germline and junction disagree at one end, which may indicate a read error. V and J are TRBV6-1 and TRBJ2-6, with D possibly matching TRBD2 (6 bases). This CDR3 is 15 amino acids long. Germline CDR1 MNHNS, CDR2 SASEGT. As DNA, the CDR3 is TGTGCCATCAGTGAGTCGGGGGCTGGGGCCAACGTCCTGACTTTC. It translates to CAISESGAGANVLTF.

The chain carries TRBV2 and TRBJ2-6, with unresolved D. Germline V gives CDR1 SNHLY, CDR2 FYNNEI. CDR3 length equals 16 residues. The V gene lost 1 base and the J gene lost 0 bases, with 7 bases spanning the gap. CDR3 region: CASSEGSGSGANVLTF. As DNA, the CDR3 is TGTGCCAGCAGTGAAGGATCCGGCTCTGGGGCCAACGTCCTGACTTTC. Drawing the rest from reference TRBV2 and TRBJ2-6, the complete variable domain is EPEVTQTPSHQVTQMGQEVILRCVPISNHLYFYWYRQILGQKVEFLVSFYNNEISEKSEIFDDQFSVERPDGSNFTLKIRSTKLEDSAMYFCASSEGSGSGANVLTFGAGSRLTVL.

The chain uses TRBV6-6 and TRBJ1-1, with 9 bases matching TRBD1. This CDR3 has 14 amino acids. V lost 7 bases, J lost 5 bases, and 8 bases stayed unmatched. Per germline, CDR1 MNHNY and CDR2 SVGAGI (reference sequence). The CDR3: CASITDRGFTEAFF. The CDR3 DNA reads as TGTGCCAGCATCACAGACAGGGGGTTTACTGAAGCTTTCTTT.

The chain uses TRBV5-4 and TRBJ2-1, with a weak D call TRBD2 (5 bases). Trimming took 4 bases from V and 12 from J, leaving 17 bases between them. This CDR3 comprises 13 residues. Per the germline V gene, CDR1 is SGHNT and CDR2 is YYREEE (reference sequence). CDR3 region: CASSTERALGQFF. The CDR3 DNA reads TGTGCCAGCAGCACGGAGAGGGCCCTCGGGCAGTTCTTC.

CDR3 residues: CASGLDPRRGEQYF. In DNA form, the CDR3 reads TGTGCTAGTGGTTTGGACCCCAGACGGGGCGAGCAGTACTTC. The chain joins TRBV12-5 to TRBJ2-7; D possibly corresponds to TRBD2 (5 bases). V was cut by 1 base and J by 6 bases, with 13 bases left in between. This CDR3 comprises 14 residues. CDR1 LGHNT and CDR2 FRNRAP come from the germline V gene.

This clone has just one count. The rearrangement links TRBV4-1 to TRBJ2-1, with 8 positions matching TRBD2. The V and J ends lost 0 bases and 12 bases, in that order; junction bases with no gene match: 16. Germline CDR1 reads MGHRA; CDR2 reads YSYEKL. The CDR3 is 17 residues long. The CDR3 reads CASSQDLERGTRGAQFF. The CDR3 DNA reads as TGCGCCAGCAGCCAAGACTTAGAGCGGGGGACCCGAGGGGCGCAGTTCTTC.

The V gene is TRBV19, the J gene TRBJ2-2; TRBD1 is a possible D gene (7 bases). V was shortened by 10 bases and J by 3 bases, with 15 bases between the two germline ends. The CDR3 totals 14 residues. The germline V gene encodes CDR1 LNHDA and CDR2 SQIVND (reference sequence). CDR3 sequence (DNA): TGTGCCACCGGGGCCAGGGGGGACACCGGGGAGCTGTTTTTT. Protein product: CATGARGDTGELFF. The whole variable domain, remainder taken from reference TRBV19 and TRBJ2-2, is DGGITQSPKYLFRKEGQNVTLSCEQNLNHDAMYWYRQDPGQGLRLIYYSQIVNDFQKGDIAEGYSVSREKKESFPLTVTSAQKNPTAFYLCATGARGDTGELFFGEGSRLTVL.

This clone showed up just once. The chain links TRBV6-6 to TRBJ2-7; TRBD1 aligns across 7 bases. V gave up 8 bases and J gave up 4 bases; unmatched junction bases: 8. The CDR3 length is 13 residues. Germline CDR1 reads MNHNY; CDR2 reads SVGAGI (reference sequence). The CDR3 loop reads CASSETGRYEQYF. CDR3 sequence (DNA): TGTGCCAGCTCTGAGACAGGGCGGTACGAGCAGTACTTC.

The chain links TRBV30 to TRBJ2-3; 9 positions agree with TRBD2. The ends lost 2 bases at V and 3 bases at J; junction bases unmatched: 6. CDR3 size: 15 residues. Germline-derived CDR1 and CDR2 are GTSNPN and SVGIG (reference sequence). The DNA of the CDR3 is TGTGCCTGGAGTCTTGGACTAGCGCAAACAGATACGCAGTATTTT. This gives the protein CAWSLGLAQTDTQYF.

This clone was found a few times. The chain is built from TRBV6-6 and TRBJ1-5; the D gene is possibly TRBD1 (6 bases). V was cut by 0 bases and J by 11 bases, with 17 bases left in between. Germline lookup yields CDR1 MNHNY and CDR2 SVGAGI (reference sequence). The CDR3 is 15 residues long. CDR3 residues: CASSYSTGPFWAQHF. CDR3 in DNA: TGTGCCAGCAGTTACTCGACAGGACCATTCTGGGCCCAGCATTTT.